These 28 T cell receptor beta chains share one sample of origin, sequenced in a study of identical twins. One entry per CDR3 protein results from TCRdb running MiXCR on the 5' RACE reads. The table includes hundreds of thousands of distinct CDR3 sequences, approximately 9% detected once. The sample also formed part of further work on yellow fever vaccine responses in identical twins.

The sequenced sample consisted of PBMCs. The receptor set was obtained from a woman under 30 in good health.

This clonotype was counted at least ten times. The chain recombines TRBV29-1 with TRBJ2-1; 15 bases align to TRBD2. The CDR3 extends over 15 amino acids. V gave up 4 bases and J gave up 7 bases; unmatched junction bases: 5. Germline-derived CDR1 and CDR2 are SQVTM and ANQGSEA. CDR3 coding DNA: TGCAGCGTTGTGAGGACTAGCGGGAGGGGGAATGAGCAGTTCTTC. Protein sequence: CSVVRTSGRGNEQFF.

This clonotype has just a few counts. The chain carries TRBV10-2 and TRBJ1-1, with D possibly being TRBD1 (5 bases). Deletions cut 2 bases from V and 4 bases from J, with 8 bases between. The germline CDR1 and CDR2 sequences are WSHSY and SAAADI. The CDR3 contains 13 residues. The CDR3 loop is CASSERGFTEAFF. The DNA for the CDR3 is TGCGCCAGCAGTGAGAGGGGTTTCACTGAAGCTTTCTTT.

In nucleotides, the CDR3 is TGTGCCAGCAGCCTCGGTGGGGGGGGGGCCTTCCCAGATACGCAGTATTTT. This translates into CASSLGGGGAFPDTQYF. This chain links TRBV7-2 with TRBJ2-3, with D perhaps TRBD2 (7 bases). The V and J ends lost 5 bases and 4 bases respectively, with 22 bases between them. The length of the CDR3 is 17 residues. CDR1 and CDR2 from the germline V gene are SGHTA and FQGNSA.

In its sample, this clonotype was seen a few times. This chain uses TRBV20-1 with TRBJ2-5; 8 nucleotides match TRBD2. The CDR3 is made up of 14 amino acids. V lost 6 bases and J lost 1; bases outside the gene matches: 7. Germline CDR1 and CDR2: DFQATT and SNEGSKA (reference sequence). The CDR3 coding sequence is TGCAGTGCGGCGGGGGGCGGGGGCCAAGAGACCCAGTACTTC. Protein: CSAAGGGGQETQYF.

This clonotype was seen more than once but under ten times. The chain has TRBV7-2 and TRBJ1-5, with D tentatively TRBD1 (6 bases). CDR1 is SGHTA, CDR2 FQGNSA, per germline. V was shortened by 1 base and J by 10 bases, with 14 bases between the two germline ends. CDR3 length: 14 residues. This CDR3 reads CASSLEGTPGPQHF. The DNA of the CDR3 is TGTGCCAGCAGCTTAGAGGGGACACCGGGCCCCCAGCATTTT.

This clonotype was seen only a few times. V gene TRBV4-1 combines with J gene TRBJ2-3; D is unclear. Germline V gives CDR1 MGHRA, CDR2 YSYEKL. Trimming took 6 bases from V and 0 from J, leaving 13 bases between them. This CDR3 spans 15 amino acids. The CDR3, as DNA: TGCGCCAGCAGTCGAGCTCGTTCTAGCACAGATACGCAGTATTTT. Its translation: CASSRARSSTDTQYF.

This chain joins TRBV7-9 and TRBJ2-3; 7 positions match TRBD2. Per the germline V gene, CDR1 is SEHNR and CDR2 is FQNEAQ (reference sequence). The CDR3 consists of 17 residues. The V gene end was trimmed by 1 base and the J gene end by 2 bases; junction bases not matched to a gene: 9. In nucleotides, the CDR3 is TGTGCCAGCAGCTTAGGTCTGCGGGAGATCCTCACAGATACGCAGTATTTT. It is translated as CASSLGLREILTDTQYF.

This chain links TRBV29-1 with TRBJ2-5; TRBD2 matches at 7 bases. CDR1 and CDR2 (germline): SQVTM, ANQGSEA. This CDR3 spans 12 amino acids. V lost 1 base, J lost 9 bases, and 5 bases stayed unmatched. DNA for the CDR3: TGCAGCGTTGAAGTTGGGGGAGGGGCCCAGTACTTC. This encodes CSVEVGGGAQYF.

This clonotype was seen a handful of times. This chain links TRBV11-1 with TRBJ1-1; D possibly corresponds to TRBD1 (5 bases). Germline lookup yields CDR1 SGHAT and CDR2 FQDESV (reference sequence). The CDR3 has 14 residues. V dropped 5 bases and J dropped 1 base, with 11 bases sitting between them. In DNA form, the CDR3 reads TGTGCCAGCAGCCAGGGCGGACCGAACACTGAAGCTTTCTTT. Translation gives CASSQGGPNTEAFF.

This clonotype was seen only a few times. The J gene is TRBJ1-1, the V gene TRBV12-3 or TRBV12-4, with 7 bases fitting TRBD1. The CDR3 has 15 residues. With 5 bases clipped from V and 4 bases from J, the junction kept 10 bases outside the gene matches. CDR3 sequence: CASSKTGSGGTEAFF. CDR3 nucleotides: TGTGCCAGCAGTAAGACAGGGAGCGGCGGCACTGAAGCTTTCTTT.

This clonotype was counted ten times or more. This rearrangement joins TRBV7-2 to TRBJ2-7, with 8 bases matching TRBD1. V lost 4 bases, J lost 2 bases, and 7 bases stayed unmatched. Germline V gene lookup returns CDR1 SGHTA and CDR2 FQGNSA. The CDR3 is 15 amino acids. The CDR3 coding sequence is TGTGCCAGCAGCTCGGCCGGGACAGGAACCTACGAGCAGTACTTC. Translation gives CASSSAGTGTYEQYF.

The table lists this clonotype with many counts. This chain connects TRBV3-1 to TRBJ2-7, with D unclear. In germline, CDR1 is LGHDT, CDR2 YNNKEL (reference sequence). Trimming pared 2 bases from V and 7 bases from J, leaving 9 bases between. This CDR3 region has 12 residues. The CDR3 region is CASSQRGREQYF. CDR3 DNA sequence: TGTGCCAGCAGCCAAAGAGGCCGGGAGCAGTACTTC.

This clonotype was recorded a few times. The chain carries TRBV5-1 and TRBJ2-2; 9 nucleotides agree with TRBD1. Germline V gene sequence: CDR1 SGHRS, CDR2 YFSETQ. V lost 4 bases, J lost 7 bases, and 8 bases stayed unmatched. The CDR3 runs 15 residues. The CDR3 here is CASSGRTGDNGELFF. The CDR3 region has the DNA TGCGCCAGCAGCGGACGGACAGGGGATAACGGGGAGCTGTTTTTT.

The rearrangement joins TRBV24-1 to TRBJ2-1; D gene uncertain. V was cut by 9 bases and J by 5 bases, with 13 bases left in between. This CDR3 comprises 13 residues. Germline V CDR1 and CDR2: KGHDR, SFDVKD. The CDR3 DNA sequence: TGTGCCACCGCAGCATCCCTCAACAATGAGCAGTTCTTC. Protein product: CATAASLNNEQFF.

The CDR3 loop is CASSLGLWPPPEQFF. CDR3 bases: TGTGCCAGCAGCCTGGGCCTGTGGCCCCCTCCGGAGCAGTTCTTC. The rearrangement joins TRBV14 to TRBJ2-1; D gene uncertain. The germline V gene has CDR1 SGHDN and CDR2 FVKESK. V lost 4 bases and J lost 10, with 20 bases in between. The CDR3 extends over 15 amino acids.

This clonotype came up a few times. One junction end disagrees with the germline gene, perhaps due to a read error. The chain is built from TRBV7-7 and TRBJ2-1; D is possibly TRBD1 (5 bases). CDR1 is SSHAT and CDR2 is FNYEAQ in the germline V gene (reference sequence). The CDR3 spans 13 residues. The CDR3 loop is CASSLVLGLEQFF. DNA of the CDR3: TGTGCTAGCAGCTTAGTTTTGGGGCTTGAGCAGTTCTTC. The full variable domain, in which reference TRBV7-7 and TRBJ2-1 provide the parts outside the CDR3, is GAGVSQSPRYKVTKRGQDVTLRCDPISSHATLYWYQQALGQGPEFLTYFNYEAQPDKSGLPSDRFSAERPEGSISTLTIQRTEQRDSAMYRCASSLVLGLEQFFGPGTRLTVL.

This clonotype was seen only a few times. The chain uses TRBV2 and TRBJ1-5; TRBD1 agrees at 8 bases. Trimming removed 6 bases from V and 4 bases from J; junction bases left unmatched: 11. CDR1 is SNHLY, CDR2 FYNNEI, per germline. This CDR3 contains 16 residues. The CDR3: CASRTGVLGFNQPQHF. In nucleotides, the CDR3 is TGTGCCAGCAGGACAGGGGTCCTTGGATTTAATCAGCCCCAGCATTTT.

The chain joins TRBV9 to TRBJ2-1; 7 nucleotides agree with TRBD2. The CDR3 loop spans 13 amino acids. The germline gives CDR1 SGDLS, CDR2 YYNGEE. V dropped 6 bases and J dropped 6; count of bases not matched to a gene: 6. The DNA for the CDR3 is TGTGCCAGCACCTCACTAGCGTCCAATGAGCAGTTCTTC. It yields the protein CASTSLASNEQFF.

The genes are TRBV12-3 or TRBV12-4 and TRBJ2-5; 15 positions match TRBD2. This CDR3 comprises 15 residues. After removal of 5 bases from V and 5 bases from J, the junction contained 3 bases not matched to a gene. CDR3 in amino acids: CASSRGLAGGETQYF. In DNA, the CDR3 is TGTGCCAGCAGTAGGGGACTAGCGGGGGGTGAGACCCAGTACTTC.

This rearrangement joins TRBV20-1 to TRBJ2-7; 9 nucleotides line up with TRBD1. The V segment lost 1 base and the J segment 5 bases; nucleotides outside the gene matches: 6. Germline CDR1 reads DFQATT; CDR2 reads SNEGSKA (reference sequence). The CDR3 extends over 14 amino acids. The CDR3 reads CSARVLQGAHEQYF. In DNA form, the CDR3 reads TGCAGTGCTAGAGTATTACAGGGGGCCCACGAGCAGTACTTC.

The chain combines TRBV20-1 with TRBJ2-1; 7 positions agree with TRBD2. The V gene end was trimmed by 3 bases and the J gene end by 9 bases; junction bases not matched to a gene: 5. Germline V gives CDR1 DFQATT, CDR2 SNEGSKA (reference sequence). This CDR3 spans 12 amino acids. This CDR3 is CSASKTSSEQFF. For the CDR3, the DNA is TGCAGTGCTAGTAAGACTAGCAGTGAGCAGTTCTTC.

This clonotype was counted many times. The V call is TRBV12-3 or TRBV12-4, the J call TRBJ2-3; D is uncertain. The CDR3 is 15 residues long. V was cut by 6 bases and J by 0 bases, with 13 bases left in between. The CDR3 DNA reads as TGTGCCAGCAGCCTGGACCCCCCTAGCACAGATACGCAGTATTTT. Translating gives CASSLDPPSTDTQYF.

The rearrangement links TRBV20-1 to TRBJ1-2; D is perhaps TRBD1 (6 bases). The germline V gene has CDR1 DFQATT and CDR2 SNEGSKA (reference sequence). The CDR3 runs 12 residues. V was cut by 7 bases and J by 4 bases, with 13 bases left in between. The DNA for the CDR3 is TGCAGTGGCCACGGACAGCCCTATGGCTACACCTTC. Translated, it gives CSGHGQPYGYTF.

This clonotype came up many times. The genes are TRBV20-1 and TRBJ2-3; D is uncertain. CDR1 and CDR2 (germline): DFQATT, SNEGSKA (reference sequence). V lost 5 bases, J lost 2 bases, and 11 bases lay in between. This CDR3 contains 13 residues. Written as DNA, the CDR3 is TGCAGTGCTCTCAACGGAAACACAGATACGCAGTATTTT. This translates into CSALNGNTDTQYF.

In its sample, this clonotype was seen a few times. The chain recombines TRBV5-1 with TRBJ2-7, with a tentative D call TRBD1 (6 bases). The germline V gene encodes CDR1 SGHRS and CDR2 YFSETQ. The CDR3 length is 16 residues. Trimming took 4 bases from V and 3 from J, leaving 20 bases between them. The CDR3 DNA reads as TGCGCCAGCAGCCCAACACCAAGGACAGCCCTCTACGAGCAGTACTTC. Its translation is CASSPTPRTALYEQYF. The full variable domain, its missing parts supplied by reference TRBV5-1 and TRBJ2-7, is KAGVTQTPRYLIKTRGQQVTLSCSPISGHRSVSWYQQTPGQGLQFLFEYFSETQRNKGNFPGRFSGRQFSNSRSEMNVSTLELGDSALYLCASSPTPRTALYEQYFGPGTRLTVT.

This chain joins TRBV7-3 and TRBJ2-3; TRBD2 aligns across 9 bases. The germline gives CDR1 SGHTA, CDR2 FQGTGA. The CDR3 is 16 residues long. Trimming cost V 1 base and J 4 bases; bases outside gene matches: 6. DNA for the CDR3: TGTGCCAGCAGCTTAAGGGCGGGGGGGCCGCCAGATACGCAGTATTTT. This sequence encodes CASSLRAGGPPDTQYF. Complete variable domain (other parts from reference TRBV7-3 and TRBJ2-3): GAGVSQTPSNKVTEKGKYVELRCDPISGHTALYWYRQSLGQGPEFLIYFQGTGAADDSGLPNDRFFAVRPEGSVSTLKIQRTERGDSAVYLCASSLRAGGPPDTQYFGPGTRLTVL.

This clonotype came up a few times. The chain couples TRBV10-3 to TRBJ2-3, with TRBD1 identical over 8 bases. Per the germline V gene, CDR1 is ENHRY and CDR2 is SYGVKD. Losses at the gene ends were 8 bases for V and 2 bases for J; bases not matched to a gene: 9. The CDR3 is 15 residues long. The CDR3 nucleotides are TGTGCCATCCAACCCCACAGGGGGGACACAGATACGCAGTATTTT. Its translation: CAIQPHRGDTDTQYF.

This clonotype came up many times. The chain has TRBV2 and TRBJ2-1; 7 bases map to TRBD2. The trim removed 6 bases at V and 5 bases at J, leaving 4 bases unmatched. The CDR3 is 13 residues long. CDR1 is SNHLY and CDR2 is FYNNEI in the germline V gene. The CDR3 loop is CASRGLLNNEQFF. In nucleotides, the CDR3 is TGTGCCAGCAGGGGACTACTAAACAATGAGCAGTTCTTC. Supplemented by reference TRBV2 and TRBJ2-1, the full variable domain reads EPEVTQTPSHQVTQMGQEVILRCVPISNHLYFYWYRQILGQKVEFLVSFYNNEISEKSEIFDDQFSVERPDGSNFTLKIRSTKLEDSAMYFCASRGLLNNEQFFGPGTRLTVL.